The present TCR beta chain was sequenced within a study of T-cell reconstitution after alpha-beta-depleted transplantation in children. Preparation of the TCRbeta library involved a method that used unique molecular identifiers. One entry per CDR3 protein, called by TCRdb with MiXCR from the PCR reads. The data show 700,000 to 950,000 distinct CDR3 sequences, 16% seen once. About this clonotype: Its antigen is not identified.

Study results and caveats: Alpha-beta T cells about two months after transplant reportedly derived from several hundred expanded graft clones. The high TCRbeta diversity at day 60 in some patients came from surviving recipient T cells and thymic progenitors. After one year, T-cell counts and TCRbeta diversity mostly came from new T cells.

CDR3 length: 11 amino acids. CDR1 MNHNS and CDR2 SASEGT come from the germline V gene. The V end was cut by 6 bases, the J end by 8 bases, with 8 bases between. This specimen consisted of PBMCs, mostly from graft donor cells, obtained 360 days after TCRalphabeta/CD19-depleted stem cell transplant. This clonotype originated in a male patient younger than 18 who had a stem cell transplant for acute lymphoblastic leukemia, so the T cells may come from the graft donor. The chain uses TRBV6-1 and TRBJ2-1; D call uncertain. CDR3 in amino acids: CASSPFDEQFF. CDR3 sequence (DNA): TGTGCCAGCAGCCCGTTCGATGAGCAGTTCTTC.